This is a list of T cell receptor beta chains from one sample in a study of identical twins. From the 5' RACE reads, TCRdb called clonotypes with MiXCR, one entry per CDR3 protein. The sample lists 450,000 to 650,000 distinct CDR3 sequences; roughly 15% were seen once. These data were also filed under a second study, of yellow fever vaccine responses in identical twins.

Sequenced input: CD4+ T cells sorted from blood. These receptors were taken from a woman aged 18-29 years in good health. CDR3s include the opening cysteine and the closing phenylalanine or tryptophan. Each record gives: CDR3 protein, CDR3 DNA, J gene, V gene, clone size, D gene. D genes are given only for firm matches. The size field is filled for only some rows; it gives once, few, many or a size class.

CDR3aa: CASSLSASGFYNEQFF; CDR3nt: TGTGCCAGCAGTTTATCGGCTAGCGGCTTCTACAATGAGCAGTTCTTC; j_gene: TRBJ2-1; v_gene: TRBV28; abundance: few; d_gene: TRBD2
CDR3aa: CSAIAIGTGNGYTF; CDR3nt: TGCAGTGCTATAGCCATAGGGACAGGGAATGGCTACACCTTC; j_gene: TRBJ1-2; v_gene: TRBV20-1; abundance: few; d_gene: TRBD1
CDR3aa: CASSWGLALAGGLKAKNIQYF; CDR3nt: TGTGCCAGCAGTTGGGGCCTTGCCCTAGCGGGAGGACTCAAAGCCAAAAACATTCAGTACTTC; j_gene: TRBJ2-4; v_gene: TRBV12-3/TRBV12-4; abundance: once; d_gene: TRBD2
CDR3aa: CATSRPGREESGYTF; CDR3nt: TGTGCCACCAGCAGGCCCGGCCGGGAAGAAAGTGGCTACACCTTC; j_gene: TRBJ1-2; v_gene: TRBV15; abundance: NA; d_gene: NA
CDR3aa: CASSQGTAAPWGYTF; CDR3nt: TGTGCCAGCAGCCAGGGGACAGCGGCTCCGTGGGGCTACACCTTC; j_gene: TRBJ1-2; v_gene: TRBV3-1; abundance: NA; d_gene: TRBD1
CDR3aa: CASSHPLDSMRDEQFF; CDR3nt: TGCGCCAGCAGCCACCCCCTAGACTCCATGCGGGATGAGCAGTTCTTC; j_gene: TRBJ2-1; v_gene: TRBV4-1; abundance: NA; d_gene: NA
CDR3aa: CASSLIASGGGTGELFF; CDR3nt: TGTGCCAGCAGTTTAATTGCTAGCGGGGGGGGCACCGGGGAGCTGTTTTTT; j_gene: TRBJ2-2; v_gene: TRBV12-3/TRBV12-4; abundance: NA; d_gene: TRBD2
CDR3aa: CASSYERGTDTQYF; CDR3nt: TGCGCCAGCAGCTACGAGCGGGGCACAGATACGCAGTATTTT; j_gene: TRBJ2-3; v_gene: TRBV4-1; abundance: few; d_gene: NA
CDR3aa: CASSLEGQVKETQYF; CDR3nt: TGCGCCAGCAGCTTGGAGGGACAGGTCAAAGAGACCCAGTACTTC; j_gene: TRBJ2-5; v_gene: TRBV5-1; abundance: few; d_gene: TRBD1
CDR3aa: CASIRSWGPGTEAFF; CDR3nt: TGTGCCAGCATAAGGTCTTGGGGGCCGGGCACTGAAGCTTTCTTT; j_gene: TRBJ1-1; v_gene: TRBV27; abundance: NA; d_gene: NA
CDR3aa: CASSYNLGNYGYTF; CDR3nt: TGTGCCAGCAGTTACAACCTAGGGAACTATGGCTACACCTTC; j_gene: TRBJ1-2; v_gene: TRBV6-5; abundance: NA; d_gene: NA
CDR3aa: CRCSGSVEVNYGYTF; CDR3nt: TGCAGGTGTTCTGGATCCGTCGAGGTTAACTATGGCTACACCTTC; j_gene: TRBJ1-2; v_gene: TRBV20-1; abundance: few; d_gene: NA
CDR3aa: CASGTFSYEQYF; CDR3nt: TGTGCCTCTGGGACCTTCTCCTACGAGCAGTACTTC; j_gene: TRBJ2-7; v_gene: TRBV10-3; abundance: NA; d_gene: NA
CDR3aa: CASSVGAGNYNEQFF; CDR3nt: TGTGCCAGCAGCGTAGGGGCAGGGAACTACAATGAGCAGTTCTTC; j_gene: TRBJ2-1; v_gene: TRBV9; abundance: few; d_gene: NA
CDR3aa: CASSVAPGETQYF; CDR3nt: TGTGCCAGCAGCGTAGCACCGGGAGAGACCCAGTACTTC; j_gene: TRBJ2-5; v_gene: TRBV9; abundance: NA; d_gene: NA
CDR3aa: CASSPTAGADTQYF; CDR3nt: TGTGCCAGCAGCCCAACCGCAGGGGCAGATACGCAGTATTTT; j_gene: TRBJ2-3; v_gene: TRBV7-9; abundance: few; d_gene: NA
CDR3aa: CASSSVGAGGDEQFF; CDR3nt: TGTGCCAGCAGCTCCGTCGGGGCAGGGGGCGATGAGCAGTTCTTC; j_gene: TRBJ2-1; v_gene: TRBV7-9; abundance: NA; d_gene: TRBD1
CDR3aa: CSVALQETQYF; CDR3nt: TGCAGCGTTGCCCTCCAAGAGACCCAGTACTTC; j_gene: TRBJ2-5; v_gene: TRBV29-1; abundance: few; d_gene: NA
CDR3aa: CAITEAPDTEAFF; CDR3nt: TGTGCCATCACTGAGGCCCCCGACACTGAAGCTTTCTTT; j_gene: TRBJ1-1; v_gene: TRBV10-3; abundance: few; d_gene: NA
CDR3aa: CASSLYVNTGELFF; CDR3nt: TGTGCCAGCAGCTTATATGTGAACACCGGGGAGCTGTTTTTT; j_gene: TRBJ2-2; v_gene: TRBV11-2; abundance: NA; d_gene: NA
CDR3aa: CASSLSRGPTDTQYF; CDR3nt: TGCGCCAGCAGCTTGTCAAGAGGGCCGACAGATACGCAGTATTTT; j_gene: TRBJ2-3; v_gene: TRBV5-1; abundance: NA; d_gene: NA
CDR3aa: CASSEGTSGGTKRETQYF; CDR3nt: TGTGCCAGCAGTGAAGGGACTAGCGGGGGGACAAAGAGAGAGACCCAGTACTTC; j_gene: TRBJ2-5; v_gene: TRBV6-1; abundance: NA; d_gene: TRBD2
CDR3aa: CASSLALTGTSGRRGEQYF; CDR3nt: TGCGCCAGCAGCCTAGCACTTACCGGGACTAGCGGGAGGCGGGGCGAGCAGTACTTC; j_gene: TRBJ2-7; v_gene: TRBV4-1; abundance: NA; d_gene: TRBD2
CDR3aa: CASSLVSGQGPNSYNEQFF; CDR3nt: TGTGCCAGCAGCTTAGTAAGCGGACAGGGGCCTAACTCCTACAATGAGCAGTTCTTC; j_gene: TRBJ2-1; v_gene: TRBV7-6; abundance: NA; d_gene: TRBD1
CDR3aa: CAISPRNTEAFF; CDR3nt: TGTGCCATCAGCCCGAGGAACACTGAAGCTTTCTTT; j_gene: TRBJ1-1; v_gene: TRBV5-4; abundance: NA; d_gene: NA
CDR3aa: CASSKQTTASSGNTIYF; CDR3nt: TGTGCCAGCTCCAAACAGACAACTGCGAGCTCTGGAAACACCATATATTTT; j_gene: TRBJ1-3; v_gene: TRBV12-3/TRBV12-4; abundance: NA; d_gene: NA
CDR3aa: CASQTSGRDTDTQYF; CDR3nt: TGCGCCAGCCAAACTAGCGGGAGGGACACAGATACGCAGTATTTT; j_gene: TRBJ2-3; v_gene: TRBV5-1; abundance: NA; d_gene: TRBD2
CDR3aa: CVSSFRLAEAFF; CDR3nt: TGTGTCAGCAGCTTTAGGTTGGCTGAAGCTTTCTTT; j_gene: TRBJ1-1; v_gene: TRBV7-9; abundance: NA; d_gene: NA
CDR3aa: CASSSFGGDKETQYF; CDR3nt: TGTGCCAGTAGTAGTTTTGGGGGCGATAAGGAGACCCAGTACTTC; j_gene: TRBJ2-5; v_gene: TRBV19; abundance: NA; d_gene: NA